The 19 T cell receptor beta chains presented below share a single source sample, sequenced in a study of OX40 agonist ivuxolimab in advanced cancers. Sequencing used immunoSEQ multiplex PCR; TCRdb keeps in-frame clones, though not all of them. The profile shows roughly 56,000 clones, about 80% of them singletons. This specimen was CD4+ or CD8+ T cells sorted from blood, taken in a trial of the OX40 agonist ivuxolimab. The source is an adult with an advanced solid tumor such as melanoma, head and neck, liver or kidney cancer.

The chain combines TRBV6-1 with TRBJ2-1; D uncertain. V lost 6 bases, J lost 7 bases, and 19 bases lay in between. There are 15 residues in the CDR3. Looked up from germline, CDR1 is MNHNS and CDR2 is SASEGT. The CDR3 DNA follows: TGTGCCAGCAGGAGACTCGGTAGTGGCCCAAATGAGCAGTTCTTC. Its translation is CASRRLGSGPNEQFF.

This clone showed up just once. A read error may produce the germline difference seen at one junction end. Distinct nucleotide sequences in the sample also encode this CDR3. This chain joins TRBV4-1 and TRBJ1-1; 8 bases fit TRBD1. The V gene's germline CDR1 is MGHRA and CDR2 YSYEKL. This CDR3 contains 13 residues. CDR3 sequence reads: CASSQDRDTEAFF. For the CDR3, the DNA is TGCGCCAGCAGCCAGGACAGGGACACTGAAGCTTTCTTC.

This clone was counted only a few times. The rearrangement joins TRBV6-6 to TRBJ1-2; TRBD1 might be the D (6 bases). The length of the CDR3 is 14 residues. Trimming shortened V by 6 bases and J by 3 bases, and 14 bases separated the two germline ends. Germline CDR1 and CDR2: MNHNY and SVGAGI (reference sequence). The CDR3 region has the DNA TGTGCCAGCAGGCTATACACAGGGCACTATGGCTACACCTTC. Protein: CASRLYTGHYGYTF.

The gene calls are TRBV13 and TRBJ1-2; D is undetermined. Germline loops: CDR1 PRHDT, CDR2 FYEKMQ (reference sequence). Trimming took 3 bases from V and 6 from J, leaving 8 bases between them. CDR3 length: 12 amino acids. The CDR3 region has the DNA TGTGCCAGCAGCTTGTGGGTAGATGGCTACACCTTC. Translation: CASSLWVDGYTF.

The chain joins TRBV2 to TRBJ2-5, with D possibly being TRBD2 (6 bases). The V gene's germline CDR1 is SNHLY and CDR2 FYNNEI. Trimming took 0 bases from V and 3 from J, leaving 14 bases between them. There are 16 residues in the CDR3. CDR3 residues: CASSEALLALEETQYF. CDR3 DNA sequence: TGTGCCAGCAGTGAAGCCCTGCTAGCGCTTGAAGAGACCCAGTACTTC.

The gene calls are TRBV4-3 and TRBJ2-2; perhaps TRBD1 as D (7 bases). Trimming removed 4 bases at V and 3 bases at J, with 15 bases between. The CDR3 runs 16 residues. CDR1 LGHNA and CDR2 YSLEER come from the germline V gene. The CDR3 here is CASSPQEGADTGELFF. The CDR3 coding sequence is TGCGCCAGCAGCCCTCAGGAGGGGGCGGACACCGGGGAGCTGTTTTTT.

The V and J genes are TRBV19 and TRBJ2-7, with D hard to call. The V end was cut by 3 bases, the J end by 0 bases, with 9 bases between. This CDR3 has 14 residues. In germline, CDR1 is LNHDA, CDR2 SQIVND (reference sequence). The CDR3 DNA reads as TGTGCCAGTAGTATCTCAACAGACTCCTACGAGCAGTACTTC. This translates into CASSISTDSYEQYF. Looking up the rest from reference TRBV19 and TRBJ2-7 gives the full variable domain: DGGITQSPKYLFRKEGQNVTLSCEQNLNHDAMYWYRQDPGQGLRLIYYSQIVNDFQKGDIAEGYSVSREKKESFPLTVTSAQKNPTAFYLCASSISTDSYEQYFGPGTRLTVT.

This clone was seen a few times. The chain combines TRBV5-4 with TRBJ2-3, with a tentative D call TRBD1 (5 bases). The CDR3 is 16 amino acids. Deletions cut 4 bases from V and 8 bases from J, with 23 bases between. The germline CDR1 and CDR2 sequences are SGHNT and YYREEE (reference sequence). CDR3 bases: TGTGCCAGCAGCAGCTCGCAGGGAAGCCTTTCCCTTACGCAGTATTTT. Protein sequence: CASSSSQGSLSLTQYF.

This clone appeared a single time. J is TRBJ1-1 and V is TRBV6-5; 7 nucleotides align to TRBD1. CDR3 length: 15 residues. The V segment lost 2 bases and the J segment 1 base; nucleotides outside the gene matches: 4. In germline, CDR1 is MNHEY, CDR2 SVGAGI. The chain's CDR3 is CASSYLRDRNTEAFF. The DNA for the CDR3 is TGTGCCAGCAGTTACCTCCGGGACAGGAACACTGAAGCTTTCTTT.

The chain has TRBV30 and TRBJ2-3; D gene ambiguous. CDR1 is GTSNPN and CDR2 is SVGIG in the germline V gene (reference sequence). This CDR3 has 13 residues. The V and J ends lost 4 bases and 0 bases respectively, with 8 bases between them. CDR3 in DNA: TGTGCCTGGACCTTTTCTAGCACAGATACGCAGTATTTT. Translated: CAWTFSSTDTQYF.

The chain has TRBV5-1 and TRBJ1-1; D ambiguous. CDR3 size: 15 residues. Germline lookup yields CDR1 SGHRS and CDR2 YFSETQ. V gave up 0 bases and J gave up 2 bases, with 11 bases separating them. CDR3 nucleotide sequence: TGCGCCAGCAGCTTGGGAATTTTTACCAACACTGAAGCTTTCTTT. This codes for CASSLGIFTNTEAFF.

The genes are TRBV5-1 and TRBJ1-2, with 12 bases that match TRBD1. CDR1 SGHRS and CDR2 YFSETQ come from the germline V gene. This CDR3 contains 16 residues. Unmatched junction bases numbered 12, after V lost 5 bases and J lost 7 bases. In DNA form, the CDR3 reads TGCGCCAGCAGTCCCGGGACAGGGGGCGCCAATGGTGGCTACACCTTC. Amino acid sequence: CASSPGTGGANGGYTF. Supplemented by reference TRBV5-1 and TRBJ1-2, the full variable domain reads KAGVTQTPRYLIKTRGQQVTLSCSPISGHRSVSWYQQTPGQGLQFLFEYFSETQRNKGNFPGRFSGRQFSNSRSEMNVSTLELGDSALYLCASSPGTGGANGGYTFGSGTRLTVV.

The chain joins TRBV5-1 to TRBJ2-7; D is ambiguous. The CDR3 has 13 residues. V shed 1 base and J shed 6 bases, with 11 bases lying between them. The germline V gene encodes CDR1 SGHRS and CDR2 YFSETQ. The CDR3 spells CASSLSTLAEQYF. CDR3 bases: TGCGCCAGCAGCTTGTCTACCCTGGCCGAGCAGTACTTC.

V usage is TRBV19 and J usage is TRBJ1-4; D perhaps matches TRBD1 (6 bases). The V end lost 5 bases, the J end lost 0 bases, and 10 bases lay between the germline ends. Germline assignment: CDR1 LNHDA and CDR2 SQIVND (reference sequence). This CDR3 is 15 amino acids long. The CDR3 DNA follows: TGTGCCAGTAGTTTACGGACAGCAACTAATGAAAAACTGTTTTTT. Its translation is CASSLRTATNEKLFF.

This clone was counted once. The chain combines TRBV7-2 with TRBJ1-4, with D uncertain. The germline V and J ends were trimmed by 5 bases and 5 bases, with 9 bases remaining between them. The CDR3 extends over 13 amino acids. Looked up from germline, CDR1 is SGHTA and CDR2 is FQGNSA. Here the CDR3 DNA reads TGTGCCAGCAGCCCCGGGATAAATGAAAAACTGTTTTTT. Translating it yields CASSPGINEKLFF.

The J gene is TRBJ2-2, the V gene TRBV6-5; D remains ambiguous. With 5 bases removed from V and 8 bases from J, the gap between germline ends came to 6 bases. Germline V CDR1 and CDR2: MNHEY, SVGAGI. The CDR3 has 11 amino acids. For the CDR3, the DNA is TGTGCCAGCAGTGATGGGGGGGAGCTGTTTTTT. This gives the protein CASSDGGELFF.

The genes are TRBV9 and TRBJ2-1; D unclear. CDR3 length: 14 residues. Germline loops: CDR1 SGDLS, CDR2 YYNGEE. V was cut by 4 bases and J by 4 bases, with 12 bases left in between. CDR3: CASSHRGAYNEQFF. The CDR3 nucleotides are TGTGCCAGCAGCCACCGAGGAGCGTACAATGAGCAGTTCTTC.

V is TRBV19 and J is TRBJ1-2, with 8 bases matching TRBD1. This CDR3 spans 16 amino acids. The germline V gene has CDR1 LNHDA and CDR2 SQIVND (reference sequence). V was pared by 3 bases and J by 5 bases, with 11 bases of the junction left unmatched. The CDR3 region is CASSIPTSGGLYGYTF. CDR3 nucleotide sequence: TGTGCCAGTAGTATCCCTACCTCAGGGGGCCTTTATGGCTACACCTTC.

V and J are TRBV7-6 and TRBJ2-3, with TRBD2 identical over 10 bases. The J segment lost 0 bases and the V segment lost 6 bases, leaving 6 bases of the junction unmatched. The germline gives CDR1 SGHVS, CDR2 FNYEAQ. This CDR3 contains 16 residues. The CDR3, as DNA: TGTGCCAGCAGTCGTCTACTAGCGGGGAGCACAGATACGCAGTATTTT. Its translation is CASSRLLAGSTDTQYF. The complete variable domain, with remaining parts taken from reference TRBV7-6 and TRBJ2-3, reads GAGVSQSPRYKVTKRGQDVALRCDPISGHVSLYWYRQALGQGPEFLTYFNYEAQQDKSGLPNDRFSAERPEGSISTLTIQRTEQRDSAMYRCASSRLLAGSTDTQYFGPGTRLTVL.